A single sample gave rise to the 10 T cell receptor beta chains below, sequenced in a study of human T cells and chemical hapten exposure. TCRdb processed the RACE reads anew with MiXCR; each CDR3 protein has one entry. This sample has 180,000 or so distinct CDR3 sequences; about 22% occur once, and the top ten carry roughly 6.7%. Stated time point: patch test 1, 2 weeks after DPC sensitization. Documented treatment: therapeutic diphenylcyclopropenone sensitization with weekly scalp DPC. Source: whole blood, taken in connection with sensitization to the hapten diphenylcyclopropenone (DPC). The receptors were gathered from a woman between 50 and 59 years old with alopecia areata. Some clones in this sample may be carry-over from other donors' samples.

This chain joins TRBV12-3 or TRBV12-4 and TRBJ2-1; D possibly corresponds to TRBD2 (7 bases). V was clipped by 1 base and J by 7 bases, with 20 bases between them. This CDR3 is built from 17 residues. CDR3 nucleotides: TGTGCCAGCAGTTTAGGGACTAGGGGGATATTCGGGAATGAGCAGTTCTTC. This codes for CASSLGTRGIFGNEQFF.

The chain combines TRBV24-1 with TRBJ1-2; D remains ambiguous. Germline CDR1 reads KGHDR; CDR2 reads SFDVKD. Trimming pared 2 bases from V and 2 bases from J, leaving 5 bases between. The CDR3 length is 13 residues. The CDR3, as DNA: TGTGCCACCAGTGATTCTTTCAACTATGGCTACACCTTC. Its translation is CATSDSFNYGYTF.

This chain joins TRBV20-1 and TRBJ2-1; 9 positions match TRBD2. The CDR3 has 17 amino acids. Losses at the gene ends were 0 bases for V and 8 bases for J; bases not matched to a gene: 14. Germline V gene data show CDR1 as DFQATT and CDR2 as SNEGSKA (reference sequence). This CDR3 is CSARDPSRTSVVDEQFF. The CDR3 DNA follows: TGCAGTGCTAGAGATCCGAGCCGGACTAGCGTGGTGGATGAGCAGTTCTTC.

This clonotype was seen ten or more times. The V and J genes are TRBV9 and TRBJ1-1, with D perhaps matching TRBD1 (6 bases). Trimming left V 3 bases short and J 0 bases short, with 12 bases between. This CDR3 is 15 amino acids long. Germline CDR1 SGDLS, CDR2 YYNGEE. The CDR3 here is CASSAGGGLNTEAFF. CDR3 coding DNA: TGTGCCAGCAGCGCGGGAGGGGGTCTGAACACTGAAGCTTTCTTT. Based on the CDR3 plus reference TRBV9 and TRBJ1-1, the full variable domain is DSGVTQTPKHLITATGQRVTLRCSPRSGDLSVYWYQQSLDQGLQFLIQYYNGEERAKGNILERFSAQQFPDLHSELNLSSLELGDSALYFCASSAGGGLNTEAFFGQGTRLTVV.

The CDR3 DNA reads TGTGCCAGCAGTTTAGACGGGAACACTGAAGCTTTCTTT. Translating gives CASSLDGNTEAFF. V and J are TRBV12-3 or TRBV12-4 and TRBJ1-1; D gene ambiguous. This CDR3 is built from 13 residues. The V and J ends lost 1 base and 1 base respectively, with 4 bases between them.

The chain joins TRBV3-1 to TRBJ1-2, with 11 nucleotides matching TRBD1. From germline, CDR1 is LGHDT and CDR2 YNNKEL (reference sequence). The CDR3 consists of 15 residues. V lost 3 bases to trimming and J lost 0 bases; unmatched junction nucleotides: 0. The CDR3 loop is CASSQDRGPNYGYTF. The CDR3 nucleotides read TGTGCCAGCAGCCAGGACAGGGGGCCTAACTATGGCTACACCTTC.

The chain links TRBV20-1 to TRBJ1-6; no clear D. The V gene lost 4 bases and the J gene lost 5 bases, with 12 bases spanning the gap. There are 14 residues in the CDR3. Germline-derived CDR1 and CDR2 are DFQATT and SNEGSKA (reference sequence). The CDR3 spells CSATRVIDNSPLHF. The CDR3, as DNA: TGCAGTGCTACCCGGGTCATAGATAATTCACCCCTCCACTTT.

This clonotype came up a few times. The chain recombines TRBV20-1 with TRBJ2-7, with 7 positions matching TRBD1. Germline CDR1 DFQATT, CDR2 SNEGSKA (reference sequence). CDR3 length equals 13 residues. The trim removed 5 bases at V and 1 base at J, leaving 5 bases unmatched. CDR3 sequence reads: CSAETGRSYEQYF. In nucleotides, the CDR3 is TGCAGTGCTGAGACAGGGCGGTCCTACGAGCAGTACTTC.

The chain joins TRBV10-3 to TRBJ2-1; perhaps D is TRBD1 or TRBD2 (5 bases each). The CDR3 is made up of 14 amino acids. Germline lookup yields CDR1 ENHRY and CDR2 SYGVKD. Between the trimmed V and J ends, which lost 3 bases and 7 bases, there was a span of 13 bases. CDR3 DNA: TGTGCCATCAGTGACCGGGACCGAGGGAATGAGCAGTTCTTC. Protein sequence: CAISDRDRGNEQFF.

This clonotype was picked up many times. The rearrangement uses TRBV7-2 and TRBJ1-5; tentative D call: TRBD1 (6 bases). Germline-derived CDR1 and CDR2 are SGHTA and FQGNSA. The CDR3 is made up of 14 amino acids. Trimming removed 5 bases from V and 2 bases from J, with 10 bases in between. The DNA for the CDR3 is TGTGCCAGCAGCCCGAGACAGGGCAATCAGCCCCAGCATTTT. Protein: CASSPRQGNQPQHF. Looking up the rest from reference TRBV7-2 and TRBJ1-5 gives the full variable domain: GAGVSQSPSNKVTEKGKDVELRCDPISGHTALYWYRQSLGQGLEFLIYFQGNSAPDKSGLPSDRFSAERTGGSVSTLTIQRTQQEDSAVYLCASSPRQGNQPQHFGDGTRLSIL.